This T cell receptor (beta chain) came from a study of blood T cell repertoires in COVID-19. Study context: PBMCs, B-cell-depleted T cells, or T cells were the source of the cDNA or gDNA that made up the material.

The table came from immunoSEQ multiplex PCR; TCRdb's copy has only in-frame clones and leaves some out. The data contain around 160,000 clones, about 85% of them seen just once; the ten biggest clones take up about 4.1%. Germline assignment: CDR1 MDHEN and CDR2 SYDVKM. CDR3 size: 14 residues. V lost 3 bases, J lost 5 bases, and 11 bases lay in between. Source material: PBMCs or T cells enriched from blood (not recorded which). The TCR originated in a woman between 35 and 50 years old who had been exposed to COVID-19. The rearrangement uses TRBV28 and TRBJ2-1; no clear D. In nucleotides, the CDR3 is TGTGCCAGCAGTTTTTACGAGTTGAACAATGAGCAGTTCTTC. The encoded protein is CASSFYELNNEQFF.